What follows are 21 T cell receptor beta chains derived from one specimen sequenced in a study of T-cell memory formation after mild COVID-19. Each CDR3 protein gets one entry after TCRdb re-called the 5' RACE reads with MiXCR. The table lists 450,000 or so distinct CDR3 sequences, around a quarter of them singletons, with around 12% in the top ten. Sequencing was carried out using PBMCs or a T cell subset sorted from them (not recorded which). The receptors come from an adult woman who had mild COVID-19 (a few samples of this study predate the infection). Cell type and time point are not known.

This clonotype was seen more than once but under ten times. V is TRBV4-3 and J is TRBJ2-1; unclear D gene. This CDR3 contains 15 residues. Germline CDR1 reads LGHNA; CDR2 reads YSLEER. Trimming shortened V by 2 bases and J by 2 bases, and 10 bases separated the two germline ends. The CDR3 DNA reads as TGCGCCAGCAGCCAAAGTGAAAACACCTACAATGAGCAGTTCTTC. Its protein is CASSQSENTYNEQFF.

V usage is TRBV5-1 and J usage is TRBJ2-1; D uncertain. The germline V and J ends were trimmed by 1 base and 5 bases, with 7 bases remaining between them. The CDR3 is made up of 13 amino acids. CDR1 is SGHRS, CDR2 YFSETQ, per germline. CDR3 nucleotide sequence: TGCGCCAGCAGCTTGTACGGAAACAATGAGCAGTTCTTC. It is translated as CASSLYGNNEQFF. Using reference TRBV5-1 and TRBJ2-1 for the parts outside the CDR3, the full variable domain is KAGVTQTPRYLIKTRGQQVTLSCSPISGHRSVSWYQQTPGQGLQFLFEYFSETQRNKGNFPGRFSGRQFSNSRSEMNVSTLELGDSALYLCASSLYGNNEQFFGPGTRLTVL.

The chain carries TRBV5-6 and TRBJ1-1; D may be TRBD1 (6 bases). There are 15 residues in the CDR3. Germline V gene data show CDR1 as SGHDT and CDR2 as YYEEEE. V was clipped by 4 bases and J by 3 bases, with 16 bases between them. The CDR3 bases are TGTGCCAGCAGCCTATTGGACAGAGATGACACTGAAGCTTTCTTT. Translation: CASSLLDRDDTEAFF.

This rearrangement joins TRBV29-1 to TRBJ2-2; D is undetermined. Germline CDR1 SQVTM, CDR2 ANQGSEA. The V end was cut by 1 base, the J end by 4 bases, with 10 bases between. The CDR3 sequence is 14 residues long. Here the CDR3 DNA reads TGCAGCGTTGAAGGTCCATACGGCACCGGGGAGCTGTTTTTT. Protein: CSVEGPYGTGELFF.

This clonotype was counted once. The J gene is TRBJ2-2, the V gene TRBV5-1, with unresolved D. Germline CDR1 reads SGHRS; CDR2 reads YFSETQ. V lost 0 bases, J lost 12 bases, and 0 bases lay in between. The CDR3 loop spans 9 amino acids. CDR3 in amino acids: CASSLELFF. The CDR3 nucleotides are TGCGCCAGCAGCTTGGAGCTGTTTTTT.

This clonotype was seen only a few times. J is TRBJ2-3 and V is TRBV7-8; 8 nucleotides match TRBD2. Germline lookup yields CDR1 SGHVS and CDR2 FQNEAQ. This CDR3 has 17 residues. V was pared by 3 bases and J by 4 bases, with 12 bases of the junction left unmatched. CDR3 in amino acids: CASSLHFGAGGPDTQYF. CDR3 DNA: TGTGCCAGCAGCTTGCACTTTGGGGCGGGGGGCCCAGATACGCAGTATTTT.

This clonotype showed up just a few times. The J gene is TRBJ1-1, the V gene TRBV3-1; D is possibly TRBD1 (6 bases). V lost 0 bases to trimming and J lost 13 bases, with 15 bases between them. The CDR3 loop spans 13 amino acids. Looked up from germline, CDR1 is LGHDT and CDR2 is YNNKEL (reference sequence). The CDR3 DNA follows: TGTGCCAGCAGCCAAGATCTGGGGGCGCGAGGTTTCTTT. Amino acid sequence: CASSQDLGARGFF.

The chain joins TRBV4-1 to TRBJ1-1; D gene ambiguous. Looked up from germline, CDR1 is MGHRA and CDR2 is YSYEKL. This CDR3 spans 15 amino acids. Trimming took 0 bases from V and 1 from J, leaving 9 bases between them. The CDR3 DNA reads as TGCGCCAGCAGCCAAGAAATCGCGCAGAACACTGAAGCTTTCTTT. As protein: CASSQEIAQNTEAFF.

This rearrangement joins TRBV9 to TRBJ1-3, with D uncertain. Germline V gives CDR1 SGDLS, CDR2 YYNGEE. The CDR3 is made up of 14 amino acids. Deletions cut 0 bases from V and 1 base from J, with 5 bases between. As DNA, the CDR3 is TGTGCCAGCAGCGTAGGAGTTTCTGGAAACACCATATATTTT. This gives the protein CASSVGVSGNTIYF.

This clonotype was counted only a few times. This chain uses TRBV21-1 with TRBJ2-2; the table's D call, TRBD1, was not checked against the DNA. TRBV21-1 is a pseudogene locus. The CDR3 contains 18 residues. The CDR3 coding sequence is TGTGCCAGCAGCTTTCGTCCGGGACAGGGGCGTACCACCGGGGAGCTGTTTTTT. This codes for CASSFRPGQGRTTGELFF.

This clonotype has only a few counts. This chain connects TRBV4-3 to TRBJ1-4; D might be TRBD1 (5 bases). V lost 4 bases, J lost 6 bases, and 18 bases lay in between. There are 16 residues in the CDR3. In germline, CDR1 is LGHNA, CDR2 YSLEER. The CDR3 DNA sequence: TGCGCCAGCAGCCCTCACAACGAGGGGAGGGATGAAAAACTGTTTTTT. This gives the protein CASSPHNEGRDEKLFF.

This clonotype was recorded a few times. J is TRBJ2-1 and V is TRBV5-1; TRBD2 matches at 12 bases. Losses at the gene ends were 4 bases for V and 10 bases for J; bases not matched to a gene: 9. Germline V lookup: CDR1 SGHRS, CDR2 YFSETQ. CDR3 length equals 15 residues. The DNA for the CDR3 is TGCGCCAGCAGCCCCAGACTAGCGGGAGTTAGGGAGCAGTTCTTC. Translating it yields CASSPRLAGVREQFF.

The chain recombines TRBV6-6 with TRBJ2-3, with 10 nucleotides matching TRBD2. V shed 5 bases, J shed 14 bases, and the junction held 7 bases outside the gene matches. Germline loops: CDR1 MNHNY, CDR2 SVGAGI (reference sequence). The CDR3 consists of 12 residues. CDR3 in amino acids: CASSSTSGARYF. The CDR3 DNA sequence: TGTGCCAGCAGTAGCACTAGCGGGGCACGGTATTTT.

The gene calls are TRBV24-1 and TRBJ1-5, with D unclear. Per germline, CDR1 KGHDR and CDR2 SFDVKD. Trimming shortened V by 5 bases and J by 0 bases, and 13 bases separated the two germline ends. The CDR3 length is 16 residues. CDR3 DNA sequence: TGTGCCACCAGTGCCGCGGGCCTATTTAGCAATCAGCCCCAGCATTTT. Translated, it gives CATSAAGLFSNQPQHF.

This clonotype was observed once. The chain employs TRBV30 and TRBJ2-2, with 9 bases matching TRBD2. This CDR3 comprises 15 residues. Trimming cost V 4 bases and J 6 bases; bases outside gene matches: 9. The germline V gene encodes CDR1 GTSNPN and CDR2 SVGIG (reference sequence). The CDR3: CAWISGTSSAGELFF. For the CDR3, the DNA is TGTGCCTGGATCTCCGGGACTAGCAGCGCCGGGGAGCTGTTTTTT.

The CDR3 sequence: CASSYPGIHEQFF. CDR3 in DNA: TGTGCCAGCAGTTACCCTGGTATCCATGAGCAGTTCTTC. The chain recombines TRBV6-5 with TRBJ2-1; no clear D. V was pared by 2 bases and J by 8 bases, with 10 bases between. Germline CDR1 is MNHEY and CDR2 is SVGAGI. This CDR3 has 13 amino acids.

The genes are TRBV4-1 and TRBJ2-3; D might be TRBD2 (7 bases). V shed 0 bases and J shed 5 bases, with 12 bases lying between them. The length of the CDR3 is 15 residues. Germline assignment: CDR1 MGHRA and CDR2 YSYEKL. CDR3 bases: TGCGCCAGCAGCCAAGAGAGGGGGGGGCAAGATACGCAGTATTTT. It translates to CASSQERGGQDTQYF.

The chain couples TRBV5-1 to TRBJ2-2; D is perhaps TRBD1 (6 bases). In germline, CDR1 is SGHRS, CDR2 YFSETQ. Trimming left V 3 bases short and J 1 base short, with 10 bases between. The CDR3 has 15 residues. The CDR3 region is CASSYRDLNTGELFF. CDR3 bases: TGCGCCAGCAGCTACAGGGACCTGAACACCGGGGAGCTGTTTTTT.

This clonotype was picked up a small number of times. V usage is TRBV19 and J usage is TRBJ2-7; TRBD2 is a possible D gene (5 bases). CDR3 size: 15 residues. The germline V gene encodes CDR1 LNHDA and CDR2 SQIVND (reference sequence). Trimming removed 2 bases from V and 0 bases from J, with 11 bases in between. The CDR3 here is CASSIRGIYSYEQYF. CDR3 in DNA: TGTGCCAGTAGTATACGGGGAATATACTCCTACGAGCAGTACTTC.

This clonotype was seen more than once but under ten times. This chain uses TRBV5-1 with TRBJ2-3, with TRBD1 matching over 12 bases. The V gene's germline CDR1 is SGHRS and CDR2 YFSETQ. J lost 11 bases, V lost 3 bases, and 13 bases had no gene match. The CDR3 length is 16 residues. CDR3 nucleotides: TGCGCCAGCAGCTCGACCCCGGGACAGGGGGCGTTTGGGCAGTATTTT. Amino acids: CASSSTPGQGAFGQYF.

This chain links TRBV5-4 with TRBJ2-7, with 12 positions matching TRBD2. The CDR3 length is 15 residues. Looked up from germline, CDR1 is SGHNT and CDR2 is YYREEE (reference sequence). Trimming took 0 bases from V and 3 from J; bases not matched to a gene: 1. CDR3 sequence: CASSLGGLAGYEQYF. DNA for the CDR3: TGTGCCAGCAGCTTGGGGGGACTAGCGGGCTACGAGCAGTACTTC. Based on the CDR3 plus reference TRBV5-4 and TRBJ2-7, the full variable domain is ETGVTQSPTHLIKTRGQQVTLRCSSQSGHNTVSWYQQALGQGPQFIFQYYREEENGRGNFPPRFSGLQFPNYSSELNVNALELDDSALYLCASSLGGLAGYEQYFGPGTRLTVT.